This T cell receptor (beta chain) derives from a study of breast tumors, draining lymph nodes, adjacent tissues. Study results and caveats: Tumor TCR diversity was below lymph nodes but above nontumor tissue. Data only fit, rather than demonstrated, lymph node origin of most tumor T cells. Tumor and nontumor repertoires were significantly more similar in luminal-like than in basal-like breast cancer.

TCRdb processed the multiplex PCR reads anew with MiXCR; each CDR3 protein has one entry. The sample shows fewer than 25,000 distinct CDR3 sequences, almost 70% of them seen only once. The V and J ends lost 3 bases and 13 bases respectively, with 24 bases between them. There are 14 residues in the CDR3. Germline assignment: CDR1 GTSNPN and CDR2 SVGIG (reference sequence). This clonotype was observed at least ten times. The antigen remains undetermined. V usage is TRBV30 and J usage is TRBJ1-2; D unresolved. What was sequenced was tumor-adjacent breast tissue. The sequence was collected from a female donor with breast cancer. Some clones in this sample may be carry-over from other donors' samples. The CDR3, as DNA: TGTGCCTGGAGAAACGACGGAGGCCCCCGGGGTCTCACCTTC. Translated: CAWRNDGGPRGLTF.